This TCR beta chain was sequenced during a study of T-cell memory formation after mild COVID-19. Across the study: TCR clusters showed largely donor specificity.

A remark on this clonotype: The antigen is not known. The junction shows a germline mismatch at one end, possibly a read error.

The germline V gene has CDR1 DFQATT and CDR2 SNEGSKA (reference sequence). There are 11 residues in the CDR3. Findings and caveats of the study: A second wave of clones peaked on day 37, and their SARS-CoV-2 specificity went unconfirmed. Contracting clones from day 15 to 85 showed balanced CD4/CD8; later expanders favored CD4+. Pre-infection memory harbored some responding clones, suggesting cross-reactive memory joined.

TCRdb itself ran the 5' RACE reads through MiXCR, one entry per CDR3 protein. The sample lists 250,000 or so distinct CDR3 sequences, about a sixth seen once, with 23% in the top ten. This chain links TRBV20-1 with TRBJ2-3; D not certain. This receptor was identified in a man between 18 and 29 years old who had mild COVID-19 (a few samples of this study predate the infection). Cell type and time point are not known. Sequencing input: PBMCs or a T cell subset sorted from them (not recorded which). In DNA form, the CDR3 reads TGCAGTGGTAGAAGATCCAATACGCAGTATTTT. Amino acid sequence: CSGRRSNTQYF.